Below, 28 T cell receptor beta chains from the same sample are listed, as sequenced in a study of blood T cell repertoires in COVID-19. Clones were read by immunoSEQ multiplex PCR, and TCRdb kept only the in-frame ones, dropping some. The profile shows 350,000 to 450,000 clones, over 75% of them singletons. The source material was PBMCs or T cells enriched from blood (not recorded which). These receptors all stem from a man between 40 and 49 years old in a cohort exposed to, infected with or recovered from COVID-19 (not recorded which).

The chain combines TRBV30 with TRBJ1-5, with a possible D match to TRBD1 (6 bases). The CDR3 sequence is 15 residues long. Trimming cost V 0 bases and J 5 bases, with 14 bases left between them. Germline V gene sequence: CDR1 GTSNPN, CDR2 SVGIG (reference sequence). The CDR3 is CAWSVGEQGYQPQHF. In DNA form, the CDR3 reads TGTGCCTGGAGTGTAGGTGAGCAGGGGTATCAGCCCCAGCATTTT.

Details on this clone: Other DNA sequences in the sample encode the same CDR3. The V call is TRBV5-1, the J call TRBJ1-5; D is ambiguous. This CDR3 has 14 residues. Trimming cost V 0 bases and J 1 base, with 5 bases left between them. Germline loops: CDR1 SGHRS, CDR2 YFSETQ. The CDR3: CASSLGESNQPQHF. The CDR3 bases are TGCGCCAGCAGCTTGGGCGAGAGCAATCAGCCCCAGCATTTT.

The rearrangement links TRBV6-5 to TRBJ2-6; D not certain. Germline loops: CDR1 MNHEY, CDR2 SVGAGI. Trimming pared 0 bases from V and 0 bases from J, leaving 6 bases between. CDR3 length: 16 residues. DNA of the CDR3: TGTGCCAGCAGTTACTCGGGCAGCTCTGGGGCCAACGTCCTGACTTTC. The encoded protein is CASSYSGSSGANVLTF.

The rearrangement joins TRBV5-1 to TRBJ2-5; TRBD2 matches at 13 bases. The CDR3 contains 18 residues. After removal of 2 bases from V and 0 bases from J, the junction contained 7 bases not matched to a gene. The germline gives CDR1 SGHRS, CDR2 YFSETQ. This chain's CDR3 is CASSFGLAGALYQETQYF. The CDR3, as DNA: TGCGCCAGCAGCTTCGGACTAGCGGGAGCCCTGTACCAAGAGACCCAGTACTTC.

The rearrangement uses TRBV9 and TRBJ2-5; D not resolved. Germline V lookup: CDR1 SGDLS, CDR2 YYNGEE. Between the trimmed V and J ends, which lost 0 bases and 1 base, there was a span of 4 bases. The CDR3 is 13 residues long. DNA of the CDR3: TGTGCCAGCAGCGTAGTGAGCCAAGAGACCCAGTACTTC. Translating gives CASSVVSQETQYF.

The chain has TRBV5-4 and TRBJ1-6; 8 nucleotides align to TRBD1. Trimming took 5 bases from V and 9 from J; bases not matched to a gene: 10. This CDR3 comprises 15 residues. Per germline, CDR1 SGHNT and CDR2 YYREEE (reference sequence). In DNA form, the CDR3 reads TGTGCCAGCAGTCGGGACGGGACAGGCGTTTCACCCCTCCACTTT. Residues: CASSRDGTGVSPLHF.

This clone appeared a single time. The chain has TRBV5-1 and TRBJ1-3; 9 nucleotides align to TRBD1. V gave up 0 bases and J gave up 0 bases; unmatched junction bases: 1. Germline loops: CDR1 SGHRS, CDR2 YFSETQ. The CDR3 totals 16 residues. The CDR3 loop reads CASSLGDRDSGNTIYF. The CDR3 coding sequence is TGCGCCAGCAGCTTGGGGGACAGGGACTCTGGAAACACCATATATTTT.

The CDR3 protein is CASSQYGASPEQFF. CDR3 nucleotide sequence: TGTGCCAGCAGCCAATATGGGGCCAGTCCCGAGCAGTTCTTC. V and J are TRBV14 and TRBJ2-1; possible D gene TRBD1, 5 bases. Germline CDR1 is SGHDN and CDR2 is FVKESK. V was trimmed by 2 bases and J by 10 bases, leaving 15 bases between them. This CDR3 spans 14 amino acids.

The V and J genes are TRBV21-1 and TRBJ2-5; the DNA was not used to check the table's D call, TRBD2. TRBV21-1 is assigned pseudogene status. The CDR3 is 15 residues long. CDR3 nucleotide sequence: TGTGCCAGCAGCAAAGTCGAGGCTTCCCAAGAGACCCAGTACTTC. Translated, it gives CASSKVEASQETQYF.

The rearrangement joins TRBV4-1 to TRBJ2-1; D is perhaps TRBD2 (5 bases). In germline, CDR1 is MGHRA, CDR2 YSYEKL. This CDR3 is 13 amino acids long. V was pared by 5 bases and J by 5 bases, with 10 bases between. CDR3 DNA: TGCGCCAGCAGCTCTAGCCCTGACAATGAGCAGTTCTTC. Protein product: CASSSSPDNEQFF.

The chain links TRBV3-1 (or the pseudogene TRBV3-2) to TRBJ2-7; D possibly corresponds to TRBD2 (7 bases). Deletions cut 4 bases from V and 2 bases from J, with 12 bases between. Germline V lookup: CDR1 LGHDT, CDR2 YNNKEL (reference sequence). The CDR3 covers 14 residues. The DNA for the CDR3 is TGTGCCAGCAGCCCCCGGGGGGCTGCCTACGAGCAGTACTTC. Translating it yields CASSPRGAAYEQYF.

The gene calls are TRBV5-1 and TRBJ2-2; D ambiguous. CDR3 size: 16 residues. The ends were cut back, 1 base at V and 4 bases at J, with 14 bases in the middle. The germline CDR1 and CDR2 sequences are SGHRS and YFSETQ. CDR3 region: CASSLPPPRSTGELFF. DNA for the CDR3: TGCGCCAGCAGCTTGCCGCCTCCCAGGTCCACCGGGGAGCTGTTTTTT.

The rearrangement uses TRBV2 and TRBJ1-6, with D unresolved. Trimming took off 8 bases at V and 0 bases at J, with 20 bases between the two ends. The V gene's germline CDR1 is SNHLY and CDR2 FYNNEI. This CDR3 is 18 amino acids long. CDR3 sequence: CASRYSGRVSSYNSPLHF. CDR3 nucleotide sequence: TGTGCCAGCCGCTATAGTGGCCGGGTGAGCTCCTATAATTCACCCCTCCACTTT. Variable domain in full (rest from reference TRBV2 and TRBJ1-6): EPEVTQTPSHQVTQMGQEVILRCVPISNHLYFYWYRQILGQKVEFLVSFYNNEISEKSEIFDDQFSVERPDGSNFTLKIRSTKLEDSAMYFCASRYSGRVSSYNSPLHFGNGTRLTVT.

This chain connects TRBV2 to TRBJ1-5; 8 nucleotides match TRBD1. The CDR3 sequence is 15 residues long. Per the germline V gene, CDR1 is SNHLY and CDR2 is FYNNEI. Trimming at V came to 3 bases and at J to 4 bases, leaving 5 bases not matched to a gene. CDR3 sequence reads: CASSEQGASNQPQHF. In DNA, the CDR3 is TGTGCCAGCAGTGAGCAGGGGGCCTCTAATCAGCCCCAGCATTTT.

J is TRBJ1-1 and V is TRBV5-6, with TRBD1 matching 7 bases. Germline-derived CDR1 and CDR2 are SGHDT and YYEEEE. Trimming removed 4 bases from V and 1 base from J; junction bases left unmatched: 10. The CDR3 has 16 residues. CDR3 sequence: CASSRFRTGENTEAFF. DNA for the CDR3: TGTGCCAGCAGCCGCTTCCGGACAGGAGAGAACACTGAAGCTTTCTTT.

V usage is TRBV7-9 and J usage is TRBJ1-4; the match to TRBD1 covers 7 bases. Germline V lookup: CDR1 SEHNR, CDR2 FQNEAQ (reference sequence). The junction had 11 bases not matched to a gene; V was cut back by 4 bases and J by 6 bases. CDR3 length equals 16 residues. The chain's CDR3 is CASSSATGLGDEKLFF. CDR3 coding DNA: TGTGCCAGCAGCTCCGCGACAGGGCTGGGGGATGAAAAACTGTTTTTT.

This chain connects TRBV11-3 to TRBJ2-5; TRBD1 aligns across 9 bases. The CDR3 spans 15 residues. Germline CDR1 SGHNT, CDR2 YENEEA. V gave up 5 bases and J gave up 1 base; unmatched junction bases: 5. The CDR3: CASSQGQGIQETQYF. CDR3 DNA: TGTGCCAGCAGCCAGGGACAGGGAATCCAAGAGACCCAGTACTTC. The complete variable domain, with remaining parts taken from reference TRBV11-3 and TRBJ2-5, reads EAGVVQSPRYKIIEKKQPVAFWCNPISGHNTLYWYLQNLGQGPELLIRYENEEAVDDSQLPKDRFSAERLKGVDSTLKIQPAELGDSAVYLCASSQGQGIQETQYFGPGTRLLVL.

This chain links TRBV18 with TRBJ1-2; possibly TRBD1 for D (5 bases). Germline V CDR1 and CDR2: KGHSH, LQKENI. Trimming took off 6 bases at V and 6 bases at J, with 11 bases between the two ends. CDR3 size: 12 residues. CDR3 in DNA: TGTGCCAGCTCGGGAGGGGAGGATGGCTACACCTTC. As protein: CASSGGEDGYTF.

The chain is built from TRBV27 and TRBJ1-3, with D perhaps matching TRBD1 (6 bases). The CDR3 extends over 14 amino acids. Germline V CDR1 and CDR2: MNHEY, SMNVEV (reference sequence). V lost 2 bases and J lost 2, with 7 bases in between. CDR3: CASSLTGTGNTIYF. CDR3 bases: TGTGCCAGCAGTTTAACAGGGACTGGAAACACCATATATTTT.

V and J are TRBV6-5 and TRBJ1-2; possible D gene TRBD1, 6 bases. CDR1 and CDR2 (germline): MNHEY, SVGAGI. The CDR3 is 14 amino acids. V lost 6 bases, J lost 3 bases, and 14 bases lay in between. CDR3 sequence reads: CASRSGGGDYGYTF. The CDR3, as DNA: TGTGCCAGCAGGAGTGGGGGCGGAGACTATGGCTACACCTTC.

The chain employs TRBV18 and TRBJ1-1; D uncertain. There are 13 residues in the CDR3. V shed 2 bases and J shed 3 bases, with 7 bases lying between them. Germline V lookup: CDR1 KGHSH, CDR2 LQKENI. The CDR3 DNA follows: TGTGCCAGCTCACCATTTGCGGACACTGAAGCTTTCTTT. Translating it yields CASSPFADTEAFF.

CDR3 loop: CATSSSYNSPLHF. CDR3 bases: TGTGCCACCTCGAGCTCCTATAATTCACCCCTCCACTTT. The chain combines TRBV28 with TRBJ1-6; D is unresolved. Trimming took off 10 bases at V and 0 bases at J, with 7 bases between the two ends. In germline, CDR1 is MDHEN, CDR2 SYDVKM. This CDR3 region has 13 residues.

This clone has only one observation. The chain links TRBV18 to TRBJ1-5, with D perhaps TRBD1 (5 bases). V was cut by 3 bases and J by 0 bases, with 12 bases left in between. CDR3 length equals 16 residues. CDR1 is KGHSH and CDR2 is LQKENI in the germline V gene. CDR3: CASSPNRSPSNQPQHF. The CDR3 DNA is TGTGCCAGCTCACCTAACAGGTCCCCTAGCAATCAGCCCCAGCATTTT.

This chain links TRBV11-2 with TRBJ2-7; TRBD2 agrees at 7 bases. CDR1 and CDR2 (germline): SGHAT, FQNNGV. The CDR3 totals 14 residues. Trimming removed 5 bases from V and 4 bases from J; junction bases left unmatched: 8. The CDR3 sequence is CASSEAGFNYEQYF. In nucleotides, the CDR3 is TGTGCCAGCAGCGAAGCGGGATTTAATTACGAGCAGTACTTC.

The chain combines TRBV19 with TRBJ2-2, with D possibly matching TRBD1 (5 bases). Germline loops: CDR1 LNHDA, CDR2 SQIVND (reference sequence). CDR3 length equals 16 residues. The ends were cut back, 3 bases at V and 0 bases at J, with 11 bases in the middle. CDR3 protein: CASSMRQTANTGELFF. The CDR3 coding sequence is TGTGCCAGTAGTATGAGACAGACAGCGAACACCGGGGAGCTGTTTTTT.

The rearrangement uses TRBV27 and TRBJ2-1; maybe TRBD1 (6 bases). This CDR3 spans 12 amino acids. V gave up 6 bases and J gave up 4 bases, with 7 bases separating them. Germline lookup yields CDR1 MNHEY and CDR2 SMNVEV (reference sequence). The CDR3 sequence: CASRTGYNEQFF. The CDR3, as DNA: TGTGCCAGCAGAACAGGGTACAATGAGCAGTTCTTC.

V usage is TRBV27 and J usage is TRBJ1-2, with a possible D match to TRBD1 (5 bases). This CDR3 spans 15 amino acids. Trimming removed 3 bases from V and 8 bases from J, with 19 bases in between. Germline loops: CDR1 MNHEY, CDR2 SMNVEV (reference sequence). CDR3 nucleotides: TGTGCCAGCAGTTTTGGGCCAGGGTCTTTTGTAGGCTACACCTTC. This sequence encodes CASSFGPGSFVGYTF.

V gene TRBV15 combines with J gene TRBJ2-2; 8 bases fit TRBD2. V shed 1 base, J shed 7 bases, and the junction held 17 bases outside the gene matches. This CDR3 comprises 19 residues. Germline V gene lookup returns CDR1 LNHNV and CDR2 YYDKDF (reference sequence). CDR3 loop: CATSRVPPQAGLGHGELFF. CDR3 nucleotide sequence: TGTGCCACCAGCAGAGTGCCTCCGCAAGCGGGACTAGGGCACGGGGAGCTGTTTTTT.